These T cell receptor beta chains were read from a single sample in a study of T-cell reconstitution after alpha-beta-depleted transplantation in children. TCRdb reprocessed the PCR reads with MiXCR, giving one entry per CDR3 protein. The sample has 500,000 to 600,000 distinct CDR3 sequences, over 25% seen once. This specimen was PBMCs from the stem cell graft donor, taken from the stem cell graft. The origin of the receptors is a human donor who donated a stem cell graft to a child with aplastic anemia. The CDR3 runs from the conserved cysteine through the conserved F or W. A D gene is named only where the DNA matches it firmly. For some rows the clone size is stated as once, few or many, or as a class when expanded; others skip it.

DNA	CDR3	D	size	V	J
TGCAGCGTTGACCAGCGGGAGCGCTACAATGAGCAGTTCTTC	CSVDQRERYNEQFF	TRBD2	-	TRBV29-1	TRBJ2-1
TGTGCCACCAAAGACCCGAACACCGGGGAGCCGTTTTTT	CATKDPNTGEPFF	-	-	TRBV24-1	TRBJ2-2
TGTGCCAGCAGTGGCGTGAAGGGCACCGGGGAGCTGTTTTTT	CASSGVKGTGELFF	-	-	TRBV2	TRBJ2-2
TGCGCCAGCAGCTTGAAGGGGTCGTATGAGCAGTTCTTC	CASSLKGSYEQFF	-	-	TRBV5-1	TRBJ2-1
TGTGCCAGCTCCTCTCTGGGTGGCAGGGGGGCCAACGTCCTGACTTTC	CASSSLGGRGANVLTF	-	-	TRBV27	TRBJ2-6
TGTGCCAGCAGCTTAGCCCCGGGACAGACCTATGGCTACACCTTC	CASSLAPGQTYGYTF	TRBD1	-	TRBV7-2	TRBJ1-2
TGTGCCAGCAGACCTAATGACAGGGCTCCGGGACTAGCGGCAAACATTCAGTACTTC	CASRPNDRAPGLAANIQYF	TRBD2	-	TRBV6-1	TRBJ2-4
TGTGCCAGCAGTTTTCGTGGGGGACCGACTCGGGTTGGCACTGAAGCTTTCTTT	CASSFRGGPTRVGTEAFF	-	-	TRBV28	TRBJ1-1
TGCAGTGCTAGACAGACAGGGAACTATGGCTACACCTTC	CSARQTGNYGYTF	TRBD1	many	TRBV20-1	TRBJ1-2
TGCAGTGCTGCCCTCGGCGAGCAGTACTTC	CSAALGEQYF	-	-	TRBV20-1	TRBJ2-7
TGTGCCATCAAAAGACTAGCGGACGCCAATGAGCAGTTCTTC	CAIKRLADANEQFF	TRBD2	few	TRBV6-2/TRBV6-3	TRBJ2-1
TGTGCCACCAGCAGACCCATTGGGCTAGCGGGAGAGGGTGGCACAGATACGCAGTATTTT	CATSRPIGLAGEGGTDTQYF	TRBD2	-	TRBV15	TRBJ2-3
TGTGCCAGCAGGATAGGGTCTGAAGCTTTCTTT	CASRIGSEAFF	-	few	TRBV6-6	TRBJ1-1
TGCAGCGTTGGCGGAGAACCCTACGAGCAGTACTTC	CSVGGEPYEQYF	-	-	TRBV29-1	TRBJ2-7
TGTGCCAGCAGCTCTGGGAAGACAGGGGGGACGAACACCGGGGAGCTGTTTTTT	CASSSGKTGGTNTGELFF	TRBD1	-	TRBV3-1	TRBJ2-2
TGTGCCAGCAGTTACCATGACAGGGCTGGGCCCCAGCATTTT	CASSYHDRAGPQHF	TRBD1	-	TRBV6-5	TRBJ1-5
TGTGCCAGATATCTAGCGGAGTCGCGCACAGATACGCAGTATTTT	CARYLAESRTDTQYF	TRBD2	-	TRBV6-2/TRBV6-3	TRBJ2-3
TGTGCCAGCAGCCTTCGGGGACAGGGACGGAATGAGCAGTTCTTC	CASSLRGQGRNEQFF	TRBD1	few	TRBV6-1	TRBJ2-1
TGTGCCAGCAGCCAAAAGGGGGCAGGGGGCGAGCAGTACTTC	CASSQKGAGGEQYF	TRBD1	few	TRBV4-2	TRBJ2-7
TGCAGCGTTGGAGGAGGGAGTAGCGGTACGCAGTATTTT	CSVGGGSSGTQYF	-	few	TRBV29-1	TRBJ2-3
TGTGCCAGCAGTTTGGGACTAGCGGAACTTATCACAGATACGCAGTATTTT	CASSLGLAELITDTQYF	TRBD2	-	TRBV28	TRBJ2-3
TGCGCCAGCAGCTTAGGGACAGCCCGCAATCAGCCCCAGCATTTT	CASSLGTARNQPQHF	TRBD1	few	TRBV5-1	TRBJ1-5
TGTGCCACCAGCAGCGACAGGGGGCTTACCTACGAGCAGTACTTC	CATSSDRGLTYEQYF	TRBD1	few	TRBV15	TRBJ2-7
TGTGCCAGCAGTTACGGTACCACTAGCGGGAAGAACAATGAGCAGTTCTTC	CASSYGTTSGKNNEQFF	TRBD2	-	TRBV6-2/TRBV6-3	TRBJ2-1
TGTGCCAGCAGCCCCCGGGGTGTTTTTAACTATGGCTACACCTTC	CASSPRGVFNYGYTF	-	-	TRBV7-2	TRBJ1-2
TGTGCCAGCAGCGTACTAGCGGGAGGGCTCAATGAGCAGTTCTTC	CASSVLAGGLNEQFF	TRBD2	few	TRBV9	TRBJ2-1
TGTGCCAGCCAGCTCTCCTACAATGAGCAGTTCTTC	CASQLSYNEQFF	-	-	TRBV12-3/TRBV12-4	TRBJ2-1
TGTGCCAGTAGTACGGGTCCGAGATACAACACTGAAGCTTTCTTT	CASSTGPRYNTEAFF	-	once	TRBV19	TRBJ1-1
TGTGCCAGCACCCTGAGCGTTGAGGGAGGTTCAAACAATGAGCAGTTCTTC	CASTLSVEGGSNNEQFF	-	-	TRBV9	TRBJ2-1
TGTGCCAGCATCTTTCTAGCGGGAGGGACCACCGGGGAGCTGTTTTTT	CASIFLAGGTTGELFF	TRBD2	-	TRBV12-3/TRBV12-4	TRBJ2-2
TGTGCCAGCAGTTTAAACGCGAACCCTGGAAACACCATATATTTT	CASSLNANPGNTIYF	-	-	TRBV27	TRBJ1-3
TGCGCCAGCCAGATAGGAGGAACCCAAGAGACCCAGTACTTC	CASQIGGTQETQYF	-	-	TRBV5-1	TRBJ2-5
TGCAGTGCTAGCCCCGGCGGGGACCAATGGGTACACGACTACAATGAGCAGTTCTTC	CSASPGGDQWVHDYNEQFF	-	few	TRBV20-1	TRBJ2-1
TGTGCCAGCGGGGGGACCACCTCCTACAATGAGCAGTTCTTC	CASGGTTSYNEQFF	-	once	TRBV9	TRBJ2-1
TGCAGTGCTGCGGGAGATTTGGGGAATCAGCCCCAGCATTTT	CSAAGDLGNQPQHF	-	few	TRBV20-1	TRBJ1-5
TGTGCCAGCAGCTTAGGCGGGAGAAAGATAGATACGCAGTATTTT	CASSLGGRKIDTQYF	TRBD2	few	TRBV7-2	TRBJ2-3
TGTGCCAGCAGCCCTGCCCGGGGAGAAGCTTTCTTT	CASSPARGEAFF	-	-	TRBV3-1	TRBJ1-1
TGTGCCAGCAGCCCCACAGCGGCCTCCCAATCTGAAGCTTTCTTT	CASSPTAASQSEAFF	-	few	TRBV3-1	TRBJ1-1
TGCAGTGCTAGAGACCGGGGAGGTGGCACCGGGGAGCTGTTTTTT	CSARDRGGGTGELFF	-	-	TRBV20-1	TRBJ2-2
TGCAGTGCTAGAATCGGCAGCGTGGAGACCCAGTACTTC	CSARIGSVETQYF	-	few	TRBV20-1	TRBJ2-5
TGTGCCAGCAGTTCTCCAGGGGTAAACACCGGGGAGCTGTTTTTT	CASSSPGVNTGELFF	-	-	TRBV12-3/TRBV12-4	TRBJ2-2
TGTGCCAGCAGTGGGGGTTCCTACAATGAGCAGTTCTTC	CASSGGSYNEQFF	-	-	TRBV25-1	TRBJ2-1
TGCGCCAGCAGCCTCACAGGGGGGGACCGAGAGCAGTACTTC	CASSLTGGDREQYF	-	-	TRBV5-1	TRBJ2-7
TGTGCCAGCAGCTCCCTTGGCAGGGGGATCCCCCAGCCCCAGCATTTT	CASSSLGRGIPQPQHF	TRBD1	-	TRBV7-2	TRBJ1-5
TGTGCCATCAGTGAGCCAACCGACGAGACCGGGACTAGCGACTACAATGAGCAGTTCTTC	CAISEPTDETGTSDYNEQFF	TRBD2	few	TRBV10-3	TRBJ2-1
TGTGCCAGCAGTGAATCGGGACTAGGAAACGAGCAGTACTTC	CASSESGLGNEQYF	TRBD2	few	TRBV25-1	TRBJ2-7
TGTGCCACCAGCAGAGTACTGGAAGGGCTCTATGGCTACACCTTC	CATSRVLEGLYGYTF	-	few	TRBV15	TRBJ1-2
TGCGCCAGCAGCTTGGAAGGACAGGGCGGCAATGAGCAGTTCTTC	CASSLEGQGGNEQFF	TRBD1	-	TRBV5-1	TRBJ2-1
TGTGCCAGCAGTTACAATCCGCTAGCGGGAGGAGAGACCCAGTACTTC	CASSYNPLAGGETQYF	TRBD2	-	TRBV6-2/TRBV6-3	TRBJ2-5
TGTGCCAGCAGCCCCGCCGGGACTAGCTCTGGGACGCAGTATTTT	CASSPAGTSSGTQYF	TRBD2	-	TRBV7-9	TRBJ2-3
TGTGCCAGCAGTTACTCACCGACAGGCTCACCTTGGGAGACCCAGTACTTC	CASSYSPTGSPWETQYF	-	-	TRBV6-5	TRBJ2-5
TGCGCCAGCAGCCAAGACAGGGGGACTAGCGGGCGACTGGGCGAGCAGTACTTC	CASSQDRGTSGRLGEQYF	TRBD2	-	TRBV4-1	TRBJ2-7